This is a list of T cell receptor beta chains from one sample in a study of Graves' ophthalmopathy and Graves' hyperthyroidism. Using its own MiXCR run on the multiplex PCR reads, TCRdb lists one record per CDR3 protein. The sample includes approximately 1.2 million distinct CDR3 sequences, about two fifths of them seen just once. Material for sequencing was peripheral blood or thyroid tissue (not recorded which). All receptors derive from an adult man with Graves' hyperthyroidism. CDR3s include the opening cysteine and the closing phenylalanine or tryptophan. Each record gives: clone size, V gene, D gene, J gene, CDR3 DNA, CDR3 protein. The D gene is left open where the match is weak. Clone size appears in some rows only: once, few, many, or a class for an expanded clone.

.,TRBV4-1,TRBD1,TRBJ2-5,TGCGCCAGCAGCCAAGTTACAGGGGCGATCCCTGGGACCCAGTACTTC,CASSQVTGAIPGTQYF
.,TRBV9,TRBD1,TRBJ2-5,TGTGCCAGCAGCGTAGACCGGGCAGGGGGCGGAGAGACCCAGTACTTC,CASSVDRAGGGETQYF
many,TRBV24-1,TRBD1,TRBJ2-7,TGTGCCACCAGTGACAAACGGGACAGGAGTCCCTACGAGCAGTACTTC,CATSDKRDRSPYEQYF
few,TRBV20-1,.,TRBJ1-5,TGCAGTGCTAGCCGCTCGAGGTGGCAGGGAGATCAGCCCCAGCATTTT,CSASRSRWQGDQPQHF
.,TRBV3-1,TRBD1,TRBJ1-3,TGTGCCAGCAGCCAAGATTTGCAGGGGGCCCGGTTCGGTCTAAACACCATATATTTT,CASSQDLQGARFGLNTIYF
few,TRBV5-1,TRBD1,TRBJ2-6,TGCGCCAGCAGCTTGGCCGGATGGGACAGGGGGCGCGAAGGGGCCAACGTCCTGACTTTC,CASSLAGWDRGREGANVLTF
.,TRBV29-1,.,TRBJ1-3,TGCAGCGTTGAACCGACAGGAAACACCATATATTTT,CSVEPTGNTIYF
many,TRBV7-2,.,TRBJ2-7,TGTGCCAGCAGCTTAGAGGCAGGGCTGACCGAGCAGTACTTC,CASSLEAGLTEQYF
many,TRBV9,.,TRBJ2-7,TGTGCCAGCAGCGTAGCGGCGGGGAGCCCAGTCGAGCAGTACTTC,CASSVAAGSPVEQYF
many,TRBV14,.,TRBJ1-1,TGTGCCAGCAGCCAAAGGGGAGGCACTGAAGCTTTCTTT,CASSQRGGTEAFF
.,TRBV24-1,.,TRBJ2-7,TGTGCCACCAGTGATTCAGGGGTAGGATACGAGCAGTACTTC,CATSDSGVGYEQYF
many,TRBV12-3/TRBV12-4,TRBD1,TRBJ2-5,TGTGCCAGCAGTTTACGGACAGGGATAGAGACCCAGTACTTC,CASSLRTGIETQYF
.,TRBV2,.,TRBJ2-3,TGTGCCAGCAGTCCGGGACTGATCACAGATACGCAGTATTTT,CASSPGLITDTQYF
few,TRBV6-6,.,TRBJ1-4,TGTGCCAGCAGTTACTCGGTAGGCGAAAAACTGTTTTTT,CASSYSVGEKLFF
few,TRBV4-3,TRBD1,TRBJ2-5,TGCGCCAGCAGCCAATTTCAGGGGGCTTTGTCCCAAGAGACCCAGTACTTC,CASSQFQGALSQETQYF
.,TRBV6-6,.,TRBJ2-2,TGTGCCAGCAGTTACTCCCCGGGGTCGAGGGCCGGGGAGCTGTTTTTT,CASSYSPGSRAGELFF
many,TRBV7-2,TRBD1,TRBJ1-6,TGTGCCAGCAGCTTAAACAGGGGGCGTTCACCCCTCCACTTT,CASSLNRGRSPLHF
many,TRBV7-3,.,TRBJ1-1,TGTGCCAGCAGCTCCTTCGCGAGAACTGAAGCTTTCTTT,CASSSFARTEAFF
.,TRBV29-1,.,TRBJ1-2,TGCAGCGTAGATCGATCACAGGTTGATGGCTACACCTTC,CSVDRSQVDGYTF
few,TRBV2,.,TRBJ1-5,TGTGCCAGCAAGAATCAGGGGTTTAATAGCAATCAGCCCCAGCATTTT,CASKNQGFNSNQPQHF
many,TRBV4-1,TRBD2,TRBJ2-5,TGCGCCAGCAGCCTAGGGACTAGGGCGGAAGAGACCCAGTACTTC,CASSLGTRAEETQYF
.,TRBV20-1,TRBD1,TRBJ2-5,TGCAGTGCCGCGACAGGGGACGGAGTAGAGACCCAGTACTTC,CSAATGDGVETQYF
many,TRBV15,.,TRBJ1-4,TGTGCCACCAGCCCTGCCCCGGGGGCAGAACTGTTTTTT,CATSPAPGAELFF
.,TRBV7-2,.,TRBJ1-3,TGTGCCAGCAGCTGGATAAACTCTGGAAACACCATATATTTT,CASSWINSGNTIYF
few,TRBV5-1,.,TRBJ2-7,TGCGCCAGCAGCTTGGGGGCGGACATCCTATACGAGCAGTACTTC,CASSLGADILYEQYF
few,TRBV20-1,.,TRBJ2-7,TGCAGTGCTCAACAGGGTTTGAGTTTCCACGAGCAGTACTTC,CSAQQGLSFHEQYF
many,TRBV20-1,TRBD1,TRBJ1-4,TGCAGTGCAGGGACAGGCCCAAATGAAAAACTGTTTTTT,CSAGTGPNEKLFF
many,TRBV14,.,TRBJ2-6,TGTGCCAGCAGCCCTCTAGAAGGTGGCACTTCTGGGGCCAACGTCCTGACTTTC,CASSPLEGGTSGANVLTF
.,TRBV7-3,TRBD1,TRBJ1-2,TGTGCCAGCAGCTTAGCGACAGGGGGCTTC,CASSLATGGF